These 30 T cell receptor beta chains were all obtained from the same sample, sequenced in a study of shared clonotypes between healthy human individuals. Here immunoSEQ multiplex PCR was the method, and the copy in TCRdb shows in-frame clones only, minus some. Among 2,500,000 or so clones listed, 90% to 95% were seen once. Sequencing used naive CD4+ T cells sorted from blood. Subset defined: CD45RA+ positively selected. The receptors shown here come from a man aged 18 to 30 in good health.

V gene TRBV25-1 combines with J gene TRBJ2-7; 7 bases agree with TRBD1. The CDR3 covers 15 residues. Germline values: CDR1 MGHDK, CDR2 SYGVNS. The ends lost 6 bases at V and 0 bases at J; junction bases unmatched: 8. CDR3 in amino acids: CASSDRAGLSYEQYF. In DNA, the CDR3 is TGTGCCAGCAGCGACAGGGCGGGCCTCTCCTACGAGCAGTACTTC.

DNA of the CDR3: TGCGCCAGCAGCCTTGACCCCAGCCAAGAGACCCAGTACTTC. It yields the protein CASSLDPSQETQYF. The chain links TRBV5-1 to TRBJ2-5; D not resolved. Per germline, CDR1 SGHRS and CDR2 YFSETQ. The V end lost 4 bases, the J end lost 1 base, and 11 bases lay between the germline ends. This CDR3 has 14 residues.

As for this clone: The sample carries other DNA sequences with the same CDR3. CDR3 DNA: TGCGCCAGCAGCTCAACCGGGGCCAACTATGGCTACACCTTC. This gives the protein CASSSTGANYGYTF. The J gene is TRBJ1-2, the V gene TRBV5-1; D might be TRBD1 (5 bases). Germline-derived CDR1 and CDR2 are SGHRS and YFSETQ. This CDR3 is 14 amino acids long. Trimming left V 3 bases short and J 2 bases short, with 11 bases between.

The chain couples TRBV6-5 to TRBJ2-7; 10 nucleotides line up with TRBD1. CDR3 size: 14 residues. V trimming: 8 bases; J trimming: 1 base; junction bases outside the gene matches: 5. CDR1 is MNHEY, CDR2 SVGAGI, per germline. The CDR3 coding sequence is TGTGCCAGCGCGAGGGGACAGGGGTCCTACGAGCAGTACTTC. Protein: CASARGQGSYEQYF.

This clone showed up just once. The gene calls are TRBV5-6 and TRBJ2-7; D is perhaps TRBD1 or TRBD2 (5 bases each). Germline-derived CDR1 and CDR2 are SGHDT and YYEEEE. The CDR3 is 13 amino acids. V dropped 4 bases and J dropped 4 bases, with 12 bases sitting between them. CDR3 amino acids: CASSGTGFYEQYF. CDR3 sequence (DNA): TGTGCCAGCAGCGGGACCGGTTTTTACGAGCAGTACTTC.

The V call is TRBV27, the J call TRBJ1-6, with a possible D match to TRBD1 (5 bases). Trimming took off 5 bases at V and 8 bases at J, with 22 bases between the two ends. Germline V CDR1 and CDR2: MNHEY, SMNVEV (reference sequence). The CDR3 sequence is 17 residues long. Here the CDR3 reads CASSRQAGPTSYSPLHF. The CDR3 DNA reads TGTGCCAGCAGTCGGCAGGCGGGACCTACCTCCTATTCACCCCTCCACTTT.

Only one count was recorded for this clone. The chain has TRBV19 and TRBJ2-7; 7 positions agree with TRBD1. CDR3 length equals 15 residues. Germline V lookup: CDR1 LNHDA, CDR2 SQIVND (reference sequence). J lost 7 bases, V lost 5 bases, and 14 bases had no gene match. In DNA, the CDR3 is TGTGCCAGTAGTGGGACAGTACTCCCGATTGGGGAGCAGTACTTC. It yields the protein CASSGTVLPIGEQYF.

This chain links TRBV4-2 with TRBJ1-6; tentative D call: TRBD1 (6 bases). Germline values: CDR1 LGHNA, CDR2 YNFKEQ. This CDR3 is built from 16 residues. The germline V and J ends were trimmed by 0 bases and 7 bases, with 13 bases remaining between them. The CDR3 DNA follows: TGTGCCAGCAGCCAAGATCAAGGGGGTAGAAATTCACCCCTCCACTTT. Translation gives CASSQDQGGRNSPLHF.

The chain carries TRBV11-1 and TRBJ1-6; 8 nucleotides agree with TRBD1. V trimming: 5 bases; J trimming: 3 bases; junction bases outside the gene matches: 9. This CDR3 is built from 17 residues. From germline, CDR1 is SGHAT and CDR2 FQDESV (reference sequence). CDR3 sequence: CASSHAGQGNYNSPLHF. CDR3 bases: TGTGCCAGCAGCCACGCTGGACAGGGCAACTATAATTCACCCCTCCACTTT.

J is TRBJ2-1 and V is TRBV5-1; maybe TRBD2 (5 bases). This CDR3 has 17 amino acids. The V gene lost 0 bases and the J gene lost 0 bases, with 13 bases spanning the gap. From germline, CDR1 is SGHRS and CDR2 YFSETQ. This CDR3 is CASSLEGPGSSYNEQFF. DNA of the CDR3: TGCGCCAGCAGCTTGGAAGGCCCTGGGAGCTCCTACAATGAGCAGTTCTTC.

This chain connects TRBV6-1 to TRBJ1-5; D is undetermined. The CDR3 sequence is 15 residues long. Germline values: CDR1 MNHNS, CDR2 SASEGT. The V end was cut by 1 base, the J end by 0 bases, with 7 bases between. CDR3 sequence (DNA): TGTGCCAGCAGTGAAGGAGACATTAGCAATCAGCCCCAGCATTTT. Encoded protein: CASSEGDISNQPQHF.

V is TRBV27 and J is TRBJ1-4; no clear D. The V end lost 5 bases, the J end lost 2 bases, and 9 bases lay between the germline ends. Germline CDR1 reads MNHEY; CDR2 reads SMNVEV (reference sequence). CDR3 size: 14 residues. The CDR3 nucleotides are TGTGCCAGCAGTCCGCGGAGCACTAATGAAAAACTGTTTTTT. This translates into CASSPRSTNEKLFF.

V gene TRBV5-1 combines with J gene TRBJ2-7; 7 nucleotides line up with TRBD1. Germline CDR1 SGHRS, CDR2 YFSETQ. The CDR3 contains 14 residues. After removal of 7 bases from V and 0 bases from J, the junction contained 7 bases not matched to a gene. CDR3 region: CASREQGSSYEQYF. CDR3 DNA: TGCGCCAGCCGGGAACAGGGGTCCTCCTACGAGCAGTACTTC. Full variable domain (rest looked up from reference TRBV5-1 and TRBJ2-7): KAGVTQTPRYLIKTRGQQVTLSCSPISGHRSVSWYQQTPGQGLQFLFEYFSETQRNKGNFPGRFSGRQFSNSRSEMNVSTLELGDSALYLCASREQGSSYEQYFGPGTRLTVT.

CDR3 sequence (DNA): TGTGCCAGCAGCTTAGTGAGGGCTGGTTCACCCCTCCACTTT. Protein sequence: CASSLVRAGSPLHF. V gene TRBV7-8 combines with J gene TRBJ1-6; D is unclear. The V and J ends lost 1 base and 9 bases respectively, with 10 bases between them. The CDR3 totals 14 residues. CDR1 and CDR2 (germline): SGHVS, FQNEAQ.

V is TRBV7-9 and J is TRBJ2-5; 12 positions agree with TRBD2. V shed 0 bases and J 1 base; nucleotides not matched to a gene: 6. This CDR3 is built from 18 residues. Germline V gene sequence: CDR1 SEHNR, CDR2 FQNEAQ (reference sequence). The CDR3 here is CASSLAGWTSGIQETQYF. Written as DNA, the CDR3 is TGTGCCAGCAGCTTAGCCGGATGGACTAGCGGGATCCAAGAGACCCAGTACTTC.

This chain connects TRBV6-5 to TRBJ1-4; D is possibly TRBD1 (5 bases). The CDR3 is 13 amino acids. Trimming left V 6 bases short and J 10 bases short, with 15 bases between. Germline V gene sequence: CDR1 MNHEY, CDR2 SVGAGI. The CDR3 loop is CASRGQGERKLFF. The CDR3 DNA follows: TGTGCCAGCAGAGGCCAAGGGGAACGAAAACTGTTTTTT.

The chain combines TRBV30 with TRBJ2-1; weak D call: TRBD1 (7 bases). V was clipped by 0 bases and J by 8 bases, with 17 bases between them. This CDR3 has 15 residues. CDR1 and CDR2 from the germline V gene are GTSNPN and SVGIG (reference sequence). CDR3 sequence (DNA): TGTGCCTGGAGTGTAACCAGGGGGGAACTGCATGAGCAGTTCTTC. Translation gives CAWSVTRGELHEQFF. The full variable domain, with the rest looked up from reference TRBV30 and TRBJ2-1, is SQTIHQWPATLVQPVGSPLSLECTVEGTSNPNLYWYRQAAGRGLQLLFYSVGIGQISSEVPQNLSASRPQDRQFILSSKKLLLSDSGFYLCAWSVTRGELHEQFFGPGTRLTVL.

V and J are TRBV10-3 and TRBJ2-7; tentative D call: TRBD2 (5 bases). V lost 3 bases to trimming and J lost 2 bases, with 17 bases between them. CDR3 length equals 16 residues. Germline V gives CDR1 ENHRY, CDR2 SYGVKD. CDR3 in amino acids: CAISEGLAQVAYEQYF. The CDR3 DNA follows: TGTGCCATCAGTGAAGGCCTAGCTCAGGTCGCCTACGAGCAGTACTTC.

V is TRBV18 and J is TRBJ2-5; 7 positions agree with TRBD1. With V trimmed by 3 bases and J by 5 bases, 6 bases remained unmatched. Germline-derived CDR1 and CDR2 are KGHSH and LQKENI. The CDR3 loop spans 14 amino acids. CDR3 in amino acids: CASSPTGAEETQYF. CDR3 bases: TGTGCCAGCTCACCTACAGGGGCCGAGGAGACCCAGTACTTC.

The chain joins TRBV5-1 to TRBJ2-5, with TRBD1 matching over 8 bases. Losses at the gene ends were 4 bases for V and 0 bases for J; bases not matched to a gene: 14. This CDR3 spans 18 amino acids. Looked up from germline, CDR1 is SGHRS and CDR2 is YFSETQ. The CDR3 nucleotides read TGCGCCAGCAGCAAAGGACAGGGATCGAATCTGTACCAAGAGACCCAGTACTTC. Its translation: CASSKGQGSNLYQETQYF. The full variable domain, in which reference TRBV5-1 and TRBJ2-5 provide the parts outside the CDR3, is KAGVTQTPRYLIKTRGQQVTLSCSPISGHRSVSWYQQTPGQGLQFLFEYFSETQRNKGNFPGRFSGRQFSNSRSEMNVSTLELGDSALYLCASSKGQGSNLYQETQYFGPGTRLLVL.

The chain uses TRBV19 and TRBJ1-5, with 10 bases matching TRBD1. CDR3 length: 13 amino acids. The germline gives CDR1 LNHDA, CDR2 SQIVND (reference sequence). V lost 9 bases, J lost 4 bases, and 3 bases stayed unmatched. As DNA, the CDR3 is TGTGCCAGACCGGACAGGGGGAATCAGCCCCAGCATTTT. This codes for CARPDRGNQPQHF.

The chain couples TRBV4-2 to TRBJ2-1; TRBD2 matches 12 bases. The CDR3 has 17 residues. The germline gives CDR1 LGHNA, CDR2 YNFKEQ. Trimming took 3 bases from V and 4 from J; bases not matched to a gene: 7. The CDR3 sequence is CASSQGNLAGGYNEQFF. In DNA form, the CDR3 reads TGTGCCAGCAGCCAGGGTAACCTAGCGGGGGGGTACAATGAGCAGTTCTTC.

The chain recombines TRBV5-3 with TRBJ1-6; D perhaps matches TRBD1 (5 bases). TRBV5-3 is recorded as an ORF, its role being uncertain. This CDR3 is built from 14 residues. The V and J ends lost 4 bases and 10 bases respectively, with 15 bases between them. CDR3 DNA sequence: TGTGCCAGAAGCGGGAGGGGCGTAAGGTCACCCCTCCACTTT. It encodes CARSGRGVRSPLHF.

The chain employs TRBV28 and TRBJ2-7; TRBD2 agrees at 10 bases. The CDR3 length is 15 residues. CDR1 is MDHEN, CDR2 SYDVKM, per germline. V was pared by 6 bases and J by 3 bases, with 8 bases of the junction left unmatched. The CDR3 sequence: CASRLSSGSNYEQYF. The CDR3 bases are TGTGCCAGCAGACTCTCTAGCGGGAGTAACTACGAGCAGTACTTC.

The CDR3 region is CASSYSKPDRVGRRGKEKLFF. The CDR3 nucleotides read TGTGCCAGCAGTTACTCGAAACCTGACAGGGTAGGTCGCAGGGGCAAAGAAAAACTGTTTTTT. This rearrangement joins TRBV6-8 to TRBJ1-4; TRBD1 matches 7 bases. The V gene's germline CDR1 is MNHGY and CDR2 SAAAGT. The CDR3 runs 21 residues. Losses at the gene ends were 0 bases for V and 8 bases for J; bases not matched to a gene: 24.

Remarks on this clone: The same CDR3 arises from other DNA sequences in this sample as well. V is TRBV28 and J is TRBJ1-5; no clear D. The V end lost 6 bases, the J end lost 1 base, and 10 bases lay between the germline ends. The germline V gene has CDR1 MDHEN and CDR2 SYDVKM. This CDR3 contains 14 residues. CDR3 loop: CASRAGGSNQPQHF. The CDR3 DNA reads TGTGCCAGCAGGGCCGGTGGGAGCAATCAGCCCCAGCATTTT.

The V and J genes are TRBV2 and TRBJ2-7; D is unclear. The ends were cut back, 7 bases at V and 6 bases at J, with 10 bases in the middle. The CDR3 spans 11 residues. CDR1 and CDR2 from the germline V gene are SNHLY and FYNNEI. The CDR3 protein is CASMVGSEQYF. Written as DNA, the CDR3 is TGTGCCAGCATGGTGGGAAGCGAGCAGTACTTC.

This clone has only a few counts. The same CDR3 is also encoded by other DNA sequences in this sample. The CDR3 loop reads CASSRDSYEQYF. The CDR3 DNA reads as TGTGCCAGCAGCCGGGACAGCTACGAGCAGTACTTC. The V gene is TRBV6-5, the J gene TRBJ2-7, with TRBD1 matching 7 bases. Losses at the gene ends were 6 bases for V and 3 bases for J; bases not matched to a gene: 2. The V gene's germline CDR1 is MNHEY and CDR2 SVGAGI. CDR3 length equals 12 residues.

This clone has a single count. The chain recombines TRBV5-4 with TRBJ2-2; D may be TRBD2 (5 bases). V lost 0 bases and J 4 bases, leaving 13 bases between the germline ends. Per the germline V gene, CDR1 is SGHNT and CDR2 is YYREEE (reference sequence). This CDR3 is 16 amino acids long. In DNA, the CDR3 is TGTGCCAGCAGCTTGGACGGCGCTCGGGGCACCGGGGAGCTGTTTTTT. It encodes CASSLDGARGTGELFF.

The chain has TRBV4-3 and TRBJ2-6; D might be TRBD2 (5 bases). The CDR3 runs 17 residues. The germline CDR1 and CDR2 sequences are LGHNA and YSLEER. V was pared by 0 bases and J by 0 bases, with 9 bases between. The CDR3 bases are TGCGCCAGCAGCCAAGATCAGGCGGGCTCTGGGGCCAACGTCCTGACTTTC. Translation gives CASSQDQAGSGANVLTF.